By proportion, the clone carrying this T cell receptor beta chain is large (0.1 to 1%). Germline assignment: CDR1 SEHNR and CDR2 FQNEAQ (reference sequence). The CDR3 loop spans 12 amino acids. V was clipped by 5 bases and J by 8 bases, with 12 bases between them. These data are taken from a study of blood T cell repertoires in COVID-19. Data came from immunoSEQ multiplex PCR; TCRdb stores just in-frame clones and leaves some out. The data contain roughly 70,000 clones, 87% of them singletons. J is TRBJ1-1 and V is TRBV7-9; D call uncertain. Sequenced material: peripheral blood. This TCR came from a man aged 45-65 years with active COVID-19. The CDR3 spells CASSRGLREAFF. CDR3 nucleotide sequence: TGTGCCAGCAGCCGAGGACTCAGGGAAGCTTTCTTT.